Listed below are T cell receptor beta chains from one sample, sequenced in a study of T cell repertoires in cytomegalovirus infection. In TCRdb, the reads were re-called with MiXCR into one record per CDR3 protein. The sample includes 80,000 to 130,000 distinct CDR3 sequences, 20% to 30% of them seen just once. The sample was CD8+ T cells from PBMCs. Receptors originate from a human donor in good health (CMV status not recorded). Some clones in this sample may be carry-over from other donors' samples. CDR3s include the opening cysteine and the closing phenylalanine or tryptophan. D genes are given only for firm matches. Part of the rows lack a size; the others show once, few, many or a class for expanded clones.

v_gene	d_gene	abundance	j_gene	CDR3aa	CDR3nt
TRBV28	.	.	TRBJ1-1	CASSSGWNTEAFF	TGTGCCAGCAGTTCAGGATGGAACACTGAAGCTTTCTTT
TRBV27	.	.	TRBJ2-7	CASSLGFNYEQYF	TGTGCCAGCAGTTTAGGTTTCAACTACGAGCAGTACTTC
TRBV28	.	many	TRBJ2-3	CASSLDSLTDTQYF	TGTGCCAGCAGTTTAGATTCTCTCACAGATACGCAGTATTTT
TRBV28	TRBD1	.	TRBJ1-5	CASTLGGGQGSPSGNQPQHF	TGTGCCAGCACTCTTGGTGGAGGACAGGGCTCCCCCTCGGGCAATCAGCCCCAGCATTTT
TRBV2	.	.	TRBJ2-2	CASSDDTGELFF	TGTGCCAGCAGTGATGACACCGGGGAGCTGTTTTTT
TRBV15	TRBD1	few	TRBJ2-5	CATSRRGQGGETQYF	TGTGCCACCAGCAGACGCGGACAGGGAGGAGAGACCCAGTACTTC
TRBV12-3/TRBV12-4	.	few	TRBJ2-1	CASSPGFGGEQFF	TGTGCCAGCAGCCCTGGATTTGGGGGTGAGCAGTTCTTC
TRBV7-6	TRBD1	many	TRBJ2-5	CASSKRQGRDQETQYF	TGTGCCAGCAGCAAAAGACAGGGAAGAGACCAAGAGACCCAGTACTTC
TRBV6-1	.	.	TRBJ2-2	CASSYSTGPTGELFF	TGTGCCAGCAGTTACAGTACAGGTCCGACCGGGGAGCTGTTTTTT
TRBV5-1	.	.	TRBJ2-1	CASARDIQQFF	TGCGCCAGCGCCAGGGACATACAGCAGTTCTTC
TRBV19	.	many	TRBJ1-4	CASSLIPGQLTTNEKLFF	TGTGCCAGTAGCTTAATACCGGGACAACTTACAACTAATGAAAAACTGTTTTTT
TRBV7-6	.	.	TRBJ2-7	CTSSLASSGRDYEQYF	TGTACCAGCAGCTTAGCCTCGAGCGGGCGGGACTACGAGCAGTACTTC
TRBV6-2/TRBV6-3	.	few	TRBJ1-1	CASSYSSAGWNTEAFF	TGTGCCAGCAGTTACTCGTCGGCAGGGTGGAACACTGAAGCTTTCTTT
TRBV18	TRBD1	.	TRBJ1-5	CASSPPDAGGDQPQHF	TGTGCCAGCTCACCACCGGACGCAGGGGGCGATCAGCCCCAGCATTTT
TRBV13	.	.	TRBJ2-1	CASSLRTSFDEQFF	TGTGCCAGCAGCTTAAGAACTAGCTTCGATGAGCAGTTCTTC
TRBV20-1	TRBD1	.	TRBJ1-6	CSARAAGTGPNSPLHF	TGCAGTGCTAGAGCAGCCGGGACAGGCCCTAATTCACCCCTCCACTTT
TRBV6-8	TRBD1	once	TRBJ2-7	CASSSRDRGGYEQYF	TGTGCCAGCAGTTCCCGGGACAGGGGAGGCTACGAGCAGTACTTC
TRBV6-1	.	.	TRBJ2-1	CASSPLSSEQFF	TGTGCCAGCAGTCCGCTCTCTTCTGAGCAGTTCTTC
TRBV9	.	.	TRBJ2-5	CASSVEMGGAWETQYF	TGTGCCAGCAGCGTAGAGATGGGGGGGGCATGGGAGACCCAGTACTTC
TRBV27	TRBD1	.	TRBJ1-5	CASSKRQGGQPQHF	TGTGCCAGCAGTAAGCGACAGGGAGGGCAGCCCCAGCATTTT
TRBV14	TRBD1	few	TRBJ2-7	CASSQETGGGYEQYF	TGTGCCAGCAGCCAAGAGACAGGGGGGGGCTACGAGCAGTACTTC
TRBV28	.	few	TRBJ2-7	CASIPEAEAYEQYF	TGTGCCAGCATCCCTGAGGCCGAAGCCTACGAGCAGTACTTC
TRBV11-2	TRBD2	.	TRBJ2-1	CASSLDPGLAGGRGNEQFF	TGTGCCAGCAGCTTAGACCCAGGACTAGCGGGAGGACGAGGTAATGAGCAGTTCTTC
TRBV29-1	.	.	TRBJ1-5	CSVEEGVGQPQHF	TGCAGCGTTGAAGAGGGGGTGGGTCAGCCCCAGCATTTT
TRBV7-9	.	many	TRBJ2-7	CASSPSAAGMYEQYF	TGTGCCAGCAGCCCCTCCGCGGCAGGGATGTACGAGCAGTACTTC
TRBV5-1	.	.	TRBJ2-2	CASSYGVELFF	TGCGCCAGCAGCTACGGGGTGGAGCTGTTTTTT
TRBV6-1	.	many	TRBJ1-4	CASSEAPGPTNEKLFF	TGTGCCAGCAGTGAAGCTCCCGGACCAACTAATGAAAAACTGTTTTTT